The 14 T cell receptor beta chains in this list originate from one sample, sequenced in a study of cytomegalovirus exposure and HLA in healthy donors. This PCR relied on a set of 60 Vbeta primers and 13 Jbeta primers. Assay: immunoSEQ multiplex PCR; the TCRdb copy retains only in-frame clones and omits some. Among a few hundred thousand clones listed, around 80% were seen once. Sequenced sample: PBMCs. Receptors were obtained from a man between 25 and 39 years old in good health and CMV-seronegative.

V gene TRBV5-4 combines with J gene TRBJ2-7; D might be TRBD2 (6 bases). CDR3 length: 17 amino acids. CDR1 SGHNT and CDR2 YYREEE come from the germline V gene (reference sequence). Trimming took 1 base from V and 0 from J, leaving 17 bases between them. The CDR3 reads CASSLFSSRGSSYEQYF. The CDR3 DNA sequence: TGTGCCAGCAGCTTGTTCTCCTCGCGGGGCAGCTCCTACGAGCAGTACTTC.

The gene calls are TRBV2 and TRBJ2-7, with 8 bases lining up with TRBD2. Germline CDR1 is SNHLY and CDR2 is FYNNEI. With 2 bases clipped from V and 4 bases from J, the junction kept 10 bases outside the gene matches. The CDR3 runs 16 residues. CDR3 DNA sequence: TGTGCCAGCAGTGAAACGGGGACTAGAGTAGCGTACGAGCAGTACTTC. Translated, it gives CASSETGTRVAYEQYF. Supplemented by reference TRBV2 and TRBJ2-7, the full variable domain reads EPEVTQTPSHQVTQMGQEVILRCVPISNHLYFYWYRQILGQKVEFLVSFYNNEISEKSEIFDDQFSVERPDGSNFTLKIRSTKLEDSAMYFCASSETGTRVAYEQYFGPGTRLTVT.

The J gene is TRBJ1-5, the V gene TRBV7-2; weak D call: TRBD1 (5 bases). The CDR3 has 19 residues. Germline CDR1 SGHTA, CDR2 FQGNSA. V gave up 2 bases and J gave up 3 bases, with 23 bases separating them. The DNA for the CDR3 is TGTGCCAGCAGCTTAATCCCCCAGGGTTGGGGGGAGGTCAATCAGCCCCAGCATTTT. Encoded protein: CASSLIPQGWGEVNQPQHF.

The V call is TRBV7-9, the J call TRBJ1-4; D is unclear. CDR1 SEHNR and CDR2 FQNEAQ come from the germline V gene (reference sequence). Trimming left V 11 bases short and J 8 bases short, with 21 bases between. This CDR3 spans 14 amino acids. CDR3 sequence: CAVPGGSVVEKLFF. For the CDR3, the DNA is TGTGCCGTACCGGGAGGGTCTGTCGTAGAAAAACTGTTTTTT.

CDR3: CASSIGLAGVVEQFF. In DNA form, the CDR3 reads TGTGCCAGTAGTATTGGACTAGCGGGGGTGGTAGAGCAGTTCTTC. The chain links TRBV19 to TRBJ2-1; 13 bases line up with TRBD2. CDR1 and CDR2 (germline): LNHDA, SQIVND (reference sequence). The CDR3 totals 15 residues. The ends lost 3 bases at V and 10 bases at J; junction bases unmatched: 6.

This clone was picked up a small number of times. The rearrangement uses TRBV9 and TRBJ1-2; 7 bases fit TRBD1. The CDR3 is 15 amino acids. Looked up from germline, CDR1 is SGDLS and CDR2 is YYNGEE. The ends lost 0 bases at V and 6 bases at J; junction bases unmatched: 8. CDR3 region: CASSVGTDRVDGYTF. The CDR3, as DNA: TGTGCCAGCAGCGTAGGGACAGACAGGGTGGATGGCTACACCTTC.

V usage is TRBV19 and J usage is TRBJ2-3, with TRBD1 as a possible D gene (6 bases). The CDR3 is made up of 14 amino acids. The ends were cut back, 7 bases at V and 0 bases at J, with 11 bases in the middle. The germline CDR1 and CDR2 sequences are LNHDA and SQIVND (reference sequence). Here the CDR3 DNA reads TGTGCCAGTACCGCAGGGGCCAGCACAGATACGCAGTATTTT. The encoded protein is CASTAGASTDTQYF.

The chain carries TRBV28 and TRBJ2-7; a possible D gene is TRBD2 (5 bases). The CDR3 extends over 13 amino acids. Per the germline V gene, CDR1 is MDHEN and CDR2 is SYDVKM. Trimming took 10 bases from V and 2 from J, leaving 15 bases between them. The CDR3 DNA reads TGTGCCACAAGCGGTACTTATCCCTACGAGCAGTACTTC. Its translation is CATSGTYPYEQYF.

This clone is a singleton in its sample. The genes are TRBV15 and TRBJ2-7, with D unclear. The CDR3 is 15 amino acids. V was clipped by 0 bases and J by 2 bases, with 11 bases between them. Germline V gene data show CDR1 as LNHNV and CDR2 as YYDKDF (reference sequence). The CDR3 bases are TGTGCCACCAGCAGAGATCTGGGCAGTCCCTACGAGCAGTACTTC. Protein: CATSRDLGSPYEQYF.

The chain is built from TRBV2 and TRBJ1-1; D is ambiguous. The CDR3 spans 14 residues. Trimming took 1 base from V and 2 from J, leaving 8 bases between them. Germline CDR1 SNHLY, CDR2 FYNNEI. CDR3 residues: CASSEGASNTEAFF. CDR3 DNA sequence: TGTGCCAGCAGTGAAGGGGCGTCCAACACTGAAGCTTTCTTT.

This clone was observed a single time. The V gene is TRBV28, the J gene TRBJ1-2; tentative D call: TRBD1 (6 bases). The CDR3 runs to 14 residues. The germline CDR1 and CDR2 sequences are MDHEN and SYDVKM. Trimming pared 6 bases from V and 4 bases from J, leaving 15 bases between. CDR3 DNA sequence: TGTGCCAGCAGCCAAGGGGGGGTCGGCTATGGCTACACCTTC. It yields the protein CASSQGGVGYGYTF.

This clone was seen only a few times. The CDR3 loop is CASSPRGAFNEQFF. The CDR3 region has the DNA TGTGCCAGCAGCCCACGGGGGGCCTTCAATGAGCAGTTCTTC. The chain links TRBV5-4 to TRBJ2-1, with a weak D call TRBD2 (7 bases). The CDR3 totals 14 residues. Germline V lookup: CDR1 SGHNT, CDR2 YYREEE (reference sequence). V gave up 4 bases and J gave up 6 bases, with 14 bases separating them.

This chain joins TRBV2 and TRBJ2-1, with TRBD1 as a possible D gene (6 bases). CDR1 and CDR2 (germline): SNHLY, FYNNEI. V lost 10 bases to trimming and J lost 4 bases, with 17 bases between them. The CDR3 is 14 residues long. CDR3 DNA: TGTGCCACCTTAGTGACAGGATTTTACAATGAGCAGTTCTTC. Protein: CATLVTGFYNEQFF. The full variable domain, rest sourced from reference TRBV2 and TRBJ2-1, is EPEVTQTPSHQVTQMGQEVILRCVPISNHLYFYWYRQILGQKVEFLVSFYNNEISEKSEIFDDQFSVERPDGSNFTLKIRSTKLEDSAMYFCATLVTGFYNEQFFGPGTRLTVL.

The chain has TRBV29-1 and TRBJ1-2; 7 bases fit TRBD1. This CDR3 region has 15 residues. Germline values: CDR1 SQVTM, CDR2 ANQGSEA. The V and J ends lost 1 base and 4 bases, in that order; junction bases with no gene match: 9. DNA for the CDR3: TGCAGCGTTGAAGGCCTAATAGGGGGCGCCTATGGCTACACCTTC. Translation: CSVEGLIGGAYGYTF.